Each of the 19 T cell receptor beta chains below was sequenced from the same sample in a study of CD8+ T cells in alopecia areata. RNA, once extracted, was reverse transcribed into cDNA for use as the sequencing template. Sequenced by immunoSEQ multiplex PCR; TCRdb stores in-frame clones only, minus some. The sample shows about 150,000 clones, 45% to 60% of them seen only once. Sequenced: CD4+ T cells sorted from blood. These receptors all stem from a human donor in good health.

The chain uses TRBV29-1 and TRBJ2-1, with D uncertain. The germline CDR1 and CDR2 sequences are SQVTM and ANQGSEA. This CDR3 region has 16 residues. V was clipped by 4 bases and J by 0 bases, with 16 bases between them. The CDR3 loop reads CSVVVGSPLSYNEQFF. The CDR3, as DNA: TGCAGCGTTGTAGTGGGAAGTCCCCTCTCCTACAATGAGCAGTTCTTC.

This clone was counted a few times. The CDR3 spells CSVADRERGYEQYF. CDR3 sequence (DNA): TGCAGCGTCGCCGACAGGGAAAGAGGCTACGAGCAGTACTTC. The gene calls are TRBV29-1 and TRBJ2-7, with TRBD1 identical over 7 bases. V shed 6 bases and J 3 bases; nucleotides not matched to a gene: 11. The CDR3 runs to 14 residues. Germline V gives CDR1 SQVTM, CDR2 ANQGSEA.

This chain links TRBV29-1 with TRBJ2-7; 12 nucleotides match TRBD1. Trimming cost V 4 bases and J 4 bases; bases outside gene matches: 5. Germline-derived CDR1 and CDR2 are SQVTM and ANQGSEA. This CDR3 comprises 14 residues. The CDR3 DNA is TGCAGCGTTGGAAGGGGACAGGGGGCTTACGAGCAGTACTTC. This translates into CSVGRGQGAYEQYF.

This clone was recorded once. CDR3: CASSTSLGTETQYF. The CDR3, as DNA: TGTGCCAGCAGCACCAGCTTAGGGACAGAGACCCAGTACTTC. The chain joins TRBV9 to TRBJ2-5; D is perhaps TRBD1 or TRBD2 (5 bases each). V shed 4 bases and J shed 4 bases, with 14 bases lying between them. The CDR3 spans 14 residues. Germline V gene lookup returns CDR1 SGDLS and CDR2 YYNGEE.

The J gene is TRBJ1-1, the V gene TRBV5-6; a possible D gene is TRBD1 (5 bases). The CDR3 has 12 residues. Deletions cut 3 bases from V and 8 bases from J, with 11 bases between. Germline V gene data show CDR1 as SGHDT and CDR2 as YYEEEE. The DNA for the CDR3 is TGTGCCAGCAGCTCGGGTAGGGACGAAGCTTTCTTT. Translating it yields CASSSGRDEAFF.

Concerning this clone: Other nucleotide sequences in the sample specify the same CDR3. The V and J genes are TRBV15 and TRBJ1-1; D not resolved. The CDR3 runs to 15 residues. CDR1 is LNHNV and CDR2 is YYDKDF in the germline V gene (reference sequence). The V and J ends lost 0 bases and 1 base respectively, with 9 bases between them. CDR3 amino acids: CATSRDLAGNTEAFF. The CDR3 DNA sequence: TGTGCCACCAGCAGAGACCTAGCGGGGAACACTGAAGCTTTCTTT.

This clone was found a few times. This sequence joins TRBV5-1 and TRBJ1-1, with no clear D. The CDR3 spans 13 residues. Trimming pared 4 bases from V and 3 bases from J, leaving 10 bases between. Germline assignment: CDR1 SGHRS and CDR2 YFSETQ. The CDR3 coding sequence is TGCGCCAGCAGCAGGCAGCCGGACACTGAAGCTTTCTTT. Protein: CASSRQPDTEAFF.

This clone was recorded at least ten times. V and J are TRBV5-1 and TRBJ2-7, with TRBD1 identical over 9 bases. Trimming removed 4 bases from V and 5 bases from J; junction bases left unmatched: 10. The CDR3 contains 15 residues. Germline CDR1 reads SGHRS; CDR2 reads YFSETQ. DNA of the CDR3: TGCGCCAGCAGCGGAAGGACAGGGGTGTTCAACGAGCAGTACTTC. Protein: CASSGRTGVFNEQYF.

V and J are TRBV29-1 and TRBJ1-2; 7 bases align to TRBD1. This CDR3 contains 10 residues. Germline values: CDR1 SQVTM, CDR2 ANQGSEA. Trimming removed 7 bases from V and 8 bases from J; junction bases left unmatched: 4. The CDR3 here is CSAKGQGYTF. In DNA, the CDR3 is TGCAGCGCAAAGGGACAGGGCTACACCTTC.

The rearrangement joins TRBV29-1 to TRBJ2-7; the match to TRBD2 covers 8 bases. The CDR3 spans 14 residues. Per the germline V gene, CDR1 is SQVTM and CDR2 is ANQGSEA. The J segment lost 5 bases and the V segment lost 2 bases, leaving 8 bases of the junction unmatched. CDR3 coding DNA: TGCAGCGTTGAACCAGCGGGAGTCCCCCACGAGCAGTACTTC. Protein sequence: CSVEPAGVPHEQYF.

The chain employs TRBV11-2 and TRBJ2-1; the match to TRBD2 covers 14 bases. Unmatched junction bases numbered 8, after V lost 5 bases and J lost 8 bases. This CDR3 has 16 amino acids. Germline V CDR1 and CDR2: SGHAT, FQNNGV. CDR3 sequence: CASSKQGLAGVDEQFF. CDR3 in DNA: TGTGCCAGCAGCAAGCAGGGACTAGCGGGAGTTGATGAGCAGTTCTTC.

This clone showed up just a few times. The chain links TRBV18 to TRBJ2-7; weak D call: TRBD1 (5 bases). The CDR3 contains 14 residues. Germline V gene data show CDR1 as KGHSH and CDR2 as LQKENI. Trimming cost V 4 bases and J 5 bases, with 15 bases left between them. This chain's CDR3 is CASSRGPLQDEQYF. For the CDR3, the DNA is TGTGCCAGCTCACGGGGCCCTCTCCAGGACGAGCAGTACTTC.

The chain carries TRBV5-1 and TRBJ2-7; possibly TRBD1 for D (6 bases). The CDR3 extends over 14 amino acids. Germline CDR1 is SGHRS and CDR2 is YFSETQ. Deletions cut 2 bases from V and 0 bases from J, with 9 bases between. The CDR3 bases are TGCGCCAGCAGCTTCGGACAGAGCTCCTACGAGCAGTACTTC. Its translation is CASSFGQSSYEQYF.

The V gene is TRBV5-6, the J gene TRBJ2-7; the match to TRBD2 covers 7 bases. Germline-derived CDR1 and CDR2 are SGHDT and YYEEEE. This CDR3 is 14 amino acids long. V shed 1 base and J 7 bases; nucleotides not matched to a gene: 8. The CDR3 sequence is CASSLMGPAGEQYF. The CDR3 nucleotides read TGTGCCAGCAGCTTGATGGGCCCAGCGGGGGAGCAGTACTTC.

This chain connects TRBV4-1 to TRBJ1-1; D perhaps matches TRBD1 (6 bases). The V end was cut by 4 bases, the J end by 3 bases, with 15 bases between. Germline V gene lookup returns CDR1 MGHRA and CDR2 YSYEKL. The CDR3 is 15 amino acids. This chain's CDR3 is CASSPMWRGDTEAFF. The CDR3 DNA follows: TGCGCCAGCAGCCCGATGTGGAGGGGGGACACTGAAGCTTTCTTT.

The rearrangement uses TRBV5-1 and TRBJ2-7; D is undetermined. Trimming shortened V by 4 bases and J by 3 bases, and 11 bases separated the two germline ends. Germline-derived CDR1 and CDR2 are SGHRS and YFSETQ. This CDR3 comprises 13 residues. DNA for the CDR3: TGCGCCAGCAGCCGTGAGTCGCTCTACGAGCAGTACTTC. Protein sequence: CASSRESLYEQYF.

A few counts support this clone. V usage is TRBV2 and J usage is TRBJ1-6, with D perhaps TRBD1 (5 bases). Per the germline V gene, CDR1 is SNHLY and CDR2 is FYNNEI. This CDR3 has 16 residues. Trimming cost V 7 bases and J 6 bases, with 19 bases left between them. CDR3 loop: CASTKSGTNLNSPLHF. The CDR3 coding sequence is TGTGCCAGCACGAAGTCAGGGACTAATCTTAATTCACCCCTCCACTTT.

V gene TRBV5-6 combines with J gene TRBJ2-1; D may match TRBD1 or TRBD2 (5 bases each). Germline CDR1 SGHDT, CDR2 YYEEEE. This CDR3 has 17 residues. The V and J ends lost 3 bases and 6 bases respectively, with 22 bases between them. Written as DNA, the CDR3 is TGTGCCAGCAGCTCTCTCGCCCGGGACCCCTCATTCAATGAGCAGTTCTTC. This gives the protein CASSSLARDPSFNEQFF.

In this sample, this clone turned up a few times. The V and J genes are TRBV5-4 and TRBJ2-6; TRBD1 matches 9 bases. The CDR3 runs to 18 residues. V shed 3 bases and J 1 base; nucleotides not matched to a gene: 8. Per the germline V gene, CDR1 is SGHNT and CDR2 is YYREEE (reference sequence). CDR3 residues: CASSSPGQGSSGANVLTF. In DNA, the CDR3 is TGTGCCAGCAGCTCACCGGGACAGGGATCTTCTGGGGCCAACGTCCTGACTTTC.